This T cell receptor beta chain was identified in a study of blood T cell repertoires in COVID-19. Turning to the study itself: Sites across the United States, Italy and Spain contributed samples from acute and convalescent COVID-19. T cells, B-cell-depleted T cells, or PBMCs supplied cDNA or gDNA.

The ends were cut back, 0 bases at V and 2 bases at J, with 14 bases in the middle. In germline, CDR1 is SGHRS, CDR2 YFSETQ. This CDR3 is 16 amino acids long. Original handling: Reference gene primer amplification gave nucleated cell count estimates. Clones were sequenced by immunoSEQ multiplex PCR, and TCRdb holds only the in-frame ones, with some missing. V and J calls plus clone size are reproduced from that table; the DNA served to infer D and trimming. The sample lists 250,000 to 350,000 clones, 88% occurring once. V gene TRBV5-1 combines with J gene TRBJ1-2; a possible D gene is TRBD1 (5 bases). The source of this sequence is a woman in her 30s who had recovered from COVID-19. The sample comprised peripheral blood. The CDR3 DNA reads as TGCGCCAGCAGCTTGGCCCCCGGGACTACCAACTATGGCTACACCTTC. Translation gives CASSLAPGTTNYGYTF.